One and the same sample provided the 27 T cell receptor beta chains below, sequenced in a study of spatial heterogeneity in lung cancer (dated by TCRdb to between 2018 and 2021). The time point label of this sample denotes: blood at routine non-recurrence follow-up after resection. Library construction relied on 5' RACE. The sequencer was a NextSeq 500. The public reads were run again by TCRdb, first through fastp at Q25 and then through MiXCR, and only productive beta chains were kept. Every CDR3 protein is listed once, alongside the most common genes and DNA of its rows. The sample includes some 16,000 distinct CDR3 sequences, with roughly 19% observed a single time. Over 5% of the sample comes from the top ten. This sample comprised PBMCs, obtained at follow-up. Receptors were obtained from a male donor with early-stage non-small cell lung cancer.

This clonotype was observed a handful of times. The chain employs TRBV7-9 and TRBJ2-1, with D unclear. CDR1 is SEHNR, CDR2 FQNEAQ, per germline (reference sequence). This CDR3 spans 13 amino acids. V was trimmed by 10 bases and J by 7 bases, leaving 17 bases between them. The CDR3: CATTRADSNEQFF. The CDR3 DNA sequence: TGTGCCACCACCCGGGCTGACTCTAATGAGCAGTTCTTC.

The table lists this clonotype with many counts. The V and J genes are TRBV7-9 and TRBJ2-7; the match to TRBD1 covers 9 bases. The CDR3 extends over 14 amino acids. Germline trimming cut 11 bases from V and 2 bases from J; bases unmatched to any gene: 10. CDR1 SEHNR and CDR2 FQNEAQ come from the germline V gene (reference sequence). In nucleotides, the CDR3 is TGTGCCGTCCAGCCGGGACAGGGAGCCTACGAGCAGTACTTC. Protein sequence: CAVQPGQGAYEQYF.

By frequency in the sample, this clonotype is medium-sized. The V gene is TRBV19, the J gene TRBJ1-1; D unclear. Germline V gene sequence: CDR1 LNHDA, CDR2 SQIVND (reference sequence). The CDR3 has 14 residues. With 4 bases removed from V and 11 bases from J, the gap between germline ends came to 20 bases. DNA of the CDR3: TGTGCCAGTAGTACGGGGAGTCGAGCTGGGTTGGCTTTCTTT. Protein sequence: CASSTGSRAGLAFF.

This clonotype was seen many times. V gene TRBV27 combines with J gene TRBJ2-1; 12 bases are a match to TRBD2. Germline CDR1 and CDR2: MNHEY and SMNVEV (reference sequence). The J segment lost 6 bases and the V segment lost 3 bases, leaving 3 bases of the junction unmatched. This CDR3 spans 15 amino acids. As DNA, the CDR3 is TGTGCCAGCAGTTTCCTAGCGGGGGGGCCCAATGAGCAGTTCTTC. Translation gives CASSFLAGGPNEQFF.

This chain connects TRBV11-1 to TRBJ1-5; no clear D gene. This CDR3 spans 13 amino acids. V was pared by 3 bases and J by 5 bases, with 8 bases between. Germline CDR1 is SGHAT and CDR2 is FQDESV (reference sequence). CDR3 in DNA: TGTGCCAGCAGCTTGGAGGACGATCAGCCCCAGCATTTT. This sequence encodes CASSLEDDQPQHF.

J is TRBJ2-5 and V is TRBV27, with D tentatively TRBD1 or TRBD2 (5 bases each). Deletions cut 4 bases from V and 5 bases from J, with 14 bases between. This CDR3 region has 14 residues. Germline V CDR1 and CDR2: MNHEY, SMNVEV (reference sequence). DNA for the CDR3: TGTGCCAGCAGTTCCCGGACGGGGCTGGAGACCCAGTACTTC. Amino acid sequence: CASSSRTGLETQYF.

The sample holds many counts of this clonotype. V usage is TRBV25-1 and J usage is TRBJ1-6; D might be TRBD1 (5 bases). In germline, CDR1 is MGHDK, CDR2 SYGVNS. The CDR3 is made up of 12 amino acids. Trimming removed 8 bases at V and 4 bases at J, with 6 bases between. CDR3: CASGAYNSPLHF. In DNA, the CDR3 is TGTGCCAGCGGGGCTTATAATTCACCCCTCCACTTT.

V usage is TRBV30 and J usage is TRBJ1-2, with no clear D. The V end lost 0 bases, the J end lost 0 bases, and 8 bases lay between the germline ends. The CDR3 runs 14 residues. Germline CDR1 is GTSNPN and CDR2 is SVGIG (reference sequence). The CDR3 region has the DNA TGTGCCTGGAGTGTACCAGCATCTAACTATGGCTACACCTTC. This gives the protein CAWSVPASNYGYTF.

This chain's CDR3 is CASLAGEGETQYF. The DNA for the CDR3 is TGTGCCAGTCTAGCGGGGGAGGGTGAGACCCAGTACTTC. This chain joins TRBV6-6 and TRBJ2-5, with 10 bases identical to TRBD2. Germline-derived CDR1 and CDR2 are MNHNY and SVGAGI (reference sequence). J gave up 5 bases and V 9 bases, and 6 bases lay outside the gene matches. The CDR3 runs 13 residues.

By share, this clonotype ranks as medium-sized. V usage is TRBV4-1 and J usage is TRBJ2-3; 11 bases fit TRBD1. This CDR3 is 17 amino acids long. The germline CDR1 and CDR2 sequences are MGHRA and YSYEKL. J gave up 1 base and V 2 bases, and 5 bases lay outside the gene matches. The DNA for the CDR3 is TGCGCCAGCAGCCAAATGGGACAGGGGGAAGGCACAGATACGCAGTATTTT. This codes for CASSQMGQGEGTDTQYF.

V is TRBV19 and J is TRBJ2-5; no reliable D call. Germline V gives CDR1 LNHDA, CDR2 SQIVND (reference sequence). The V end lost 1 base, the J end lost 7 bases, and 13 bases lay between the germline ends. The CDR3 spans 14 residues. CDR3 residues: CASSIGAPVGTQYF. In DNA, the CDR3 is TGTGCCAGTAGTATAGGGGCTCCGGTGGGGACCCAGTACTTC.

This clonotype appeared a few times. The V gene is TRBV4-1, the J gene TRBJ1-2; no definite D call. Germline lookup yields CDR1 MGHRA and CDR2 YSYEKL. The CDR3 has 13 amino acids. V dropped 0 bases and J dropped 2 bases, with 4 bases sitting between them. The CDR3 bases are TGCGCCAGCAGCCAAGACAGGAACTATGGCTACACCTTC. Translating it yields CASSQDRNYGYTF.

This clonotype was recorded many times. The chain employs TRBV12-3 or TRBV12-4 and TRBJ2-1, with TRBD1 matching over 9 bases. This CDR3 is built from 14 residues. V lost 3 bases to trimming and J lost 9 bases; unmatched junction nucleotides: 6. CDR3 loop: CASSFGTGSGEQFF. As DNA, the CDR3 is TGTGCCAGCAGTTTCGGGACAGGGTCGGGTGAGCAGTTCTTC.

This clonotype was recorded at least ten times. The chain joins TRBV7-6 to TRBJ1-2; tentatively, D is TRBD1 (5 bases). The CDR3 spans 16 residues. The V gene's germline CDR1 is SGHVS and CDR2 FNYEAQ. V was cut by 1 base and J by 4 bases, with 16 bases left in between. Here the CDR3 reads CASSLGPDMSLYGYTF. CDR3 DNA sequence: TGTGCCAGCAGCTTAGGTCCGGACATGTCGCTCTATGGCTACACCTTC.

This clonotype was counted between two and nine times. V and J are TRBV5-1 and TRBJ2-6; tentative D call: TRBD2 (5 bases). CDR3 length: 17 amino acids. V dropped 4 bases and J dropped 0 bases, with 14 bases sitting between them. The germline V gene encodes CDR1 SGHRS and CDR2 YFSETQ. The CDR3 loop reads CASSPSSGGSGANVLTF. CDR3 DNA: TGCGCCAGCAGCCCGTCATCCGGAGGCTCTGGGGCCAACGTCCTGACTTTC. The complete variable domain, with remaining parts taken from reference TRBV5-1 and TRBJ2-6, reads KAGVTQTPRYLIKTRGQQVTLSCSPISGHRSVSWYQQTPGQGLQFLFEYFSETQRNKGNFPGRFSGRQFSNSRSEMNVSTLELGDSALYLCASSPSSGGSGANVLTFGAGSRLTVL.

CDR3 DNA sequence: TGTGCCAGCAGCCCAGACGGAGCGGCCGCAGATACGCAGTATTTT. Translation: CASSPDGAAADTQYF. The rearrangement uses TRBV9 and TRBJ2-3; possibly TRBD2 for D (5 bases). The CDR3 has 15 amino acids. Trimming removed 4 bases from V and 4 bases from J, with 16 bases in between. CDR1 and CDR2 from the germline V gene are SGDLS and YYNGEE.

The chain is built from TRBV30 and TRBJ1-1; D remains ambiguous. There are 13 residues in the CDR3. Germline V gene lookup returns CDR1 GTSNPN and CDR2 SVGIG (reference sequence). The V end lost 4 bases, the J end lost 1 base, and 10 bases lay between the germline ends. CDR3 amino acids: CAWTLRGNTEAFF. The CDR3 coding sequence is TGTGCCTGGACCCTCCGGGGGAACACTGAAGCTTTCTTT.

Only a few counts were recorded for this clonotype. The genes are TRBV7-3 and TRBJ2-1; 12 bases match TRBD2. Germline V gene sequence: CDR1 SGHTA, CDR2 FQGTGA. The CDR3 extends over 17 amino acids. V shed 5 bases, J shed 4 bases, and the junction held 9 bases outside the gene matches. CDR3 sequence (DNA): TGTGCCAGCAGCCCCGCTAGCGGGGGGGGCGTGTACAATGAGCAGTTCTTC. It translates to CASSPASGGGVYNEQFF.

The chain is built from TRBV6-2 or TRBV6-3 and TRBJ1-4; D is possibly TRBD1 (5 bases). Germline V gene data show CDR1 as MNHEY and CDR2 as SVGEGT. With 6 bases removed from V and 6 bases from J, the gap between germline ends came to 11 bases. This CDR3 has 13 residues. This chain's CDR3 is CASSYRLHEKLFF. CDR3 DNA sequence: TGTGCCAGCAGCTACAGGCTACATGAAAAACTGTTTTTT.

Only a few counts were recorded for this clonotype. The rearrangement joins TRBV5-4 to TRBJ2-1; 12 bases match TRBD2. V was clipped by 3 bases and J by 6 bases; unmatched bases: 1. The germline V gene has CDR1 SGHNT and CDR2 YYREEE (reference sequence). There are 14 residues in the CDR3. In nucleotides, the CDR3 is TGTGCCAGCAGCTCGGGACTAGCGGGCAATGAGCAGTTCTTC. Its translation: CASSSGLAGNEQFF. Full variable domain (outside the CDR3, taken from reference TRBV5-4 and TRBJ2-1): ETGVTQSPTHLIKTRGQQVTLRCSSQSGHNTVSWYQQALGQGPQFIFQYYREEENGRGNFPPRFSGLQFPNYSSELNVNALELDDSALYLCASSSGLAGNEQFFGPGTRLTVL.

In this sample, this clonotype is medium-sized (0.01 to 0.1%). This sequence joins TRBV5-1 and TRBJ1-2; 8 nucleotides match TRBD1. The junction had 5 bases not matched to a gene; V was cut back by 4 bases and J by 6 bases. The CDR3 runs 13 residues. Germline V lookup: CDR1 SGHRS, CDR2 YFSETQ. Written as DNA, the CDR3 is TGCGCCAGCAGCGACGAGACAGGGGATGGCTACACCTTC. Amino acids: CASSDETGDGYTF.

This clonotype has just one count. The genes are TRBV20-1 and TRBJ2-3, with 8 bases lining up with TRBD2. Unmatched junction bases numbered 3, after V lost 5 bases and J lost 5 bases. Germline V gene lookup returns CDR1 DFQATT and CDR2 SNEGSKA (reference sequence). The CDR3 has 12 residues. CDR3 loop: CSAGGGRDTQYF. CDR3 coding DNA: TGCAGTGCTGGCGGGGGGAGAGATACGCAGTATTTT.

This clonotype was observed at least ten times. The chain couples TRBV10-3 to TRBJ1-1, with D uncertain. The CDR3 extends over 15 amino acids. Germline values: CDR1 ENHRY, CDR2 SYGVKD. V lost 3 bases and J 1 base, leaving 12 bases between the germline ends. The CDR3 reads CAISDPPATNTEAFF. The CDR3 bases are TGTGCCATCAGTGACCCACCGGCCACGAACACTGAAGCTTTCTTT.

The chain carries TRBV20-1 and TRBJ1-5; D is perhaps TRBD1 (6 bases). CDR1 is DFQATT and CDR2 is SNEGSKA in the germline V gene (reference sequence). V shed 7 bases and J shed 3 bases, with 13 bases lying between them. The CDR3 has 13 residues. This CDR3 reads CSGVGQINQPQHF. CDR3 nucleotide sequence: TGCAGTGGCGTGGGACAAATCAATCAGCCCCAGCATTTT.

This clonotype has just a few counts. The V call is TRBV30, the J call TRBJ2-2; D is perhaps TRBD1 or TRBD2 (6 bases each). Germline V gene lookup returns CDR1 GTSNPN and CDR2 SVGIG (reference sequence). The V end lost 1 base, the J end lost 4 bases, and 16 bases lay between the germline ends. This CDR3 contains 16 residues. Here the CDR3 reads CAWSGSGGRGTGELFF. The CDR3 DNA reads TGTGCCTGGAGTGGTAGTGGGGGGCGTGGCACCGGGGAGCTGTTTTTT.

Note on this clonotype: A much larger clone sits a single nucleotide away, making a read error possible. The chain uses TRBV7-9 and TRBJ2-7; 8 bases line up with TRBD1. The CDR3 loop spans 15 amino acids. Per germline, CDR1 SEHNR and CDR2 FQNEAQ (reference sequence). Written as DNA, the CDR3 is TGTGCCAGCAGCCTCGGGACAGGCCTTACCTACGAGCGGTACTTC. Amino acids: CASSLGTGLTYERYF.

This clonotype is deemed medium-sized. The rearrangement joins TRBV7-3 to TRBJ2-1, with D maybe TRBD2 (5 bases). Germline V gene lookup returns CDR1 SGHTA and CDR2 FQGTGA. This CDR3 spans 17 amino acids. V lost 6 bases and J lost 0, with 18 bases in between. CDR3 region: CASRNDHRGDSYNEQFF. In nucleotides, the CDR3 is TGTGCCAGCAGGAACGACCATCGGGGAGACTCCTACAATGAGCAGTTCTTC.